The 2 T cell receptor beta chains in this list originate from one sample, sequenced in a study of regulatory T cells in long-lasting Graves disease. Time point denoted: persistent/refractory GD, antithyroid drugs over 5 years with positive TRAb. Extracted RNA from PBMCs served as the source of the TCR library. Combining iRepertoire HTBI primers with Arm-PCR of CDR3 regions, the authors built TCR beta libraries. TCRdb independently ran MiXCR on the multiplex PCR reads; one entry per CDR3 protein. The sample lists approximately 290,000 distinct CDR3 sequences, roughly 21% occurring once. The input for sequencing was peripheral blood mononuclear cells (PBMCs), taken when the disease was refractory, from a patient treated with antithyroid drugs. The receptors here all came from a female donor with Graves disease.

The CDR3 region has the DNA TGTGCCAGCTTGAGCGGGAGTTTGACCACCGGGGAGCTGTTTTTT. Its protein product is CASLSGSLTTGELFF. The chain employs TRBV7-9 and TRBJ2-2, with TRBD2 matching over 8 bases. The CDR3 loop spans 15 amino acids. J was trimmed by 4 bases and V by 8 bases; bases with no gene match: 9. From germline, CDR1 is SEHNR and CDR2 FQNEAQ (reference sequence).

This clonotype was picked up many times. The chain recombines TRBV2 with TRBJ2-7; 9 positions match TRBD2. From germline, CDR1 is SNHLY and CDR2 FYNNEI. With V trimmed by 8 bases and J by 9 bases, 14 bases remained unmatched. There are 14 residues in the CDR3. In DNA form, the CDR3 reads TGTGCCAGCGAAAGACTAGCGGAGCGCCTAAGGCAGTACTTC. Encoded protein: CASERLAERLRQYF. Combining the CDR3 with reference TRBV2 and TRBJ2-7 gives the whole variable domain EPEVTQTPSHQVTQMGQEVILRCVPISNHLYFYWYRQILGQKVEFLVSFYNNEISEKSEIFDDQFSVERPDGSNFTLKIRSTKLEDSAMYFCASERLAERLRQYFGPGTRLTVT.